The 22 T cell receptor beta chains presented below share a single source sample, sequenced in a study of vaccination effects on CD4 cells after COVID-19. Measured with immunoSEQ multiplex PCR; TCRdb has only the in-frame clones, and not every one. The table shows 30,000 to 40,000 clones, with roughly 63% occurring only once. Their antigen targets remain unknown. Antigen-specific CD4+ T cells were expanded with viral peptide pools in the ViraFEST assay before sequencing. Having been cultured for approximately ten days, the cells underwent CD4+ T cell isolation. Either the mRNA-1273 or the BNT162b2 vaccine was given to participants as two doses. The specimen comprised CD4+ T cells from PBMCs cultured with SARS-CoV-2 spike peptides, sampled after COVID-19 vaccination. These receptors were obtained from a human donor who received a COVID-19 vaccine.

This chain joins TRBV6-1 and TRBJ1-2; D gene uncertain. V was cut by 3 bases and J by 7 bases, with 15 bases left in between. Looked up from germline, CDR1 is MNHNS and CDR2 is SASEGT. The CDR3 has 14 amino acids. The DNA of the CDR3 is TGTGCCAGCAGTGAGGAGGGCAGGTTCCGTGGCTACACCTTC. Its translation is CASSEEGRFRGYTF.

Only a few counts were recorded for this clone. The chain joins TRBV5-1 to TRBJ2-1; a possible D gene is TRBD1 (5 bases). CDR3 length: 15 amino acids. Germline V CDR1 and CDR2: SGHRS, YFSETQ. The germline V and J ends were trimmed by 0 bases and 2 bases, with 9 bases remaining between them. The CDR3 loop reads CASSLEGVTYNEQFF. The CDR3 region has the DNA TGCGCCAGCAGCTTGGAAGGGGTGACCTACAATGAGCAGTTCTTC.

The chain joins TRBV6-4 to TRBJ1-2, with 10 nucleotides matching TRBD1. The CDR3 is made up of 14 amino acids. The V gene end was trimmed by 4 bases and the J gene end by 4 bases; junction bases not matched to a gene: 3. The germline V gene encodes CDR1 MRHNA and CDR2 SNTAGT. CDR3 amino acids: CASSVGTGAYGYTF. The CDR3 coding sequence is TGTGCCAGCAGTGTTGGGACAGGGGCCTATGGCTACACCTTC.

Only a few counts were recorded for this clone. DNA of the CDR3: TGTGCCAGCAGCCCTCCCCTAGCGGGGGGGAGCACAGATACGCAGTATTTT. Amino acid sequence: CASSPPLAGGSTDTQYF. The rearrangement uses TRBV3-1 (or the pseudogene TRBV3-2) and TRBJ2-3; 12 bases fit TRBD2. The trim removed 4 bases at V and 0 bases at J, leaving 5 bases unmatched. The CDR3 contains 17 residues. The V gene's germline CDR1 is LGHDT and CDR2 YNNKEL (reference sequence).

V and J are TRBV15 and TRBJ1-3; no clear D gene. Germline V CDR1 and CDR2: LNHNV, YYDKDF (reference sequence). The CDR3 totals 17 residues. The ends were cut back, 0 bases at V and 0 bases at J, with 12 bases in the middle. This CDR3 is CATSRDSAVSSGNTIYF. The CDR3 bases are TGTGCCACCAGCAGAGATAGCGCGGTGAGCTCTGGAAACACCATATATTTT. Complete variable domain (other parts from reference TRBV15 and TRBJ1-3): DAMVIQNPRYQVTQFGKPVTLSCSQTLNHNVMYWYQQKSSQAPKLLFHYYDKDFNNEADTPDNFQSRRPNTSFCFLDIRSPGLGDTAMYLCATSRDSAVSSGNTIYFGEGSWLTVV.

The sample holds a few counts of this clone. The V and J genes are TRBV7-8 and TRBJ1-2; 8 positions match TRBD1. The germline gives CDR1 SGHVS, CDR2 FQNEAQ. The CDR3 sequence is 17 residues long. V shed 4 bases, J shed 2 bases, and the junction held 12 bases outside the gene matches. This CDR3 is CASSWIRTGPKNYGYTF. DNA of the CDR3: TGTGCCAGCAGCTGGATCAGGACAGGGCCAAAAAACTATGGCTACACCTTC.

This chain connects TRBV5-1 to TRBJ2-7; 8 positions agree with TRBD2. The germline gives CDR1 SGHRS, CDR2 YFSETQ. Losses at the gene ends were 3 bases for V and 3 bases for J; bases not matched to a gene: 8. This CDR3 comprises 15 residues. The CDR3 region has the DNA TGCGCCAGCAGCTCCGGGGGGACTAGTTACTACGAGCAGTACTTC. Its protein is CASSSGGTSYYEQYF. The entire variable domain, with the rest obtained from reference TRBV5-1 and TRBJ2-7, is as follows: KAGVTQTPRYLIKTRGQQVTLSCSPISGHRSVSWYQQTPGQGLQFLFEYFSETQRNKGNFPGRFSGRQFSNSRSEMNVSTLELGDSALYLCASSSGGTSYYEQYFGPGTRLTVT.

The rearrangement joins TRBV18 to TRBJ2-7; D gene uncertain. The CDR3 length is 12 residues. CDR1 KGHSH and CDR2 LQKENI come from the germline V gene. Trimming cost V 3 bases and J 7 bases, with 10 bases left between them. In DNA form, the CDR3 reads TGTGCCAGCTCACCCGTCCTACGGGAGCAGTACTTC. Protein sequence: CASSPVLREQYF.

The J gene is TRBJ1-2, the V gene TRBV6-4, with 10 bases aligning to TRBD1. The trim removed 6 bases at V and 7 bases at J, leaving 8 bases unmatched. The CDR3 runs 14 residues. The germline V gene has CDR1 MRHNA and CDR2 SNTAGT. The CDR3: CASRPGQGIGGYTF. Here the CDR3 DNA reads TGTGCCAGCAGGCCGGGACAGGGGATTGGTGGCTACACCTTC.

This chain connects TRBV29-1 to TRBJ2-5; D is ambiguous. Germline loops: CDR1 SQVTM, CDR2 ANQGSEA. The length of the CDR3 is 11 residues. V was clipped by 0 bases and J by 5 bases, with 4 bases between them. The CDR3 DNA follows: TGCAGCGTTGAAGATCCTGAGACCCAGTACTTC. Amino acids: CSVEDPETQYF.

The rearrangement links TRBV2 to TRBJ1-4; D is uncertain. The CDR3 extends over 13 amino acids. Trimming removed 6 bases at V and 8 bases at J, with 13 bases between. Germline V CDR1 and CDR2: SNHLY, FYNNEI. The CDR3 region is CASRKGGYEKLFF. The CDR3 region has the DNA TGTGCCAGCAGAAAGGGAGGATACGAAAAACTGTTTTTT.

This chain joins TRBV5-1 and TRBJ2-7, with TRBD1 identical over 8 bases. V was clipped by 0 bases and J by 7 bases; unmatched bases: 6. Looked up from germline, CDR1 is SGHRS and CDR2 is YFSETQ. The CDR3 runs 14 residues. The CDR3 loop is CASSLGQGAWEQYF. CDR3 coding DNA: TGCGCCAGCAGCTTGGGGCAGGGGGCGTGGGAGCAGTACTTC.

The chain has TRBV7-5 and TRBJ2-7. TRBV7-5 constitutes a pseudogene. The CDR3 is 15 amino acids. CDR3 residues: CVRSLSGITFYEQYF. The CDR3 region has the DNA TGTGTCAGAAGCTTATCGGGCATTACCTTCTACGAGCAGTACTTC.

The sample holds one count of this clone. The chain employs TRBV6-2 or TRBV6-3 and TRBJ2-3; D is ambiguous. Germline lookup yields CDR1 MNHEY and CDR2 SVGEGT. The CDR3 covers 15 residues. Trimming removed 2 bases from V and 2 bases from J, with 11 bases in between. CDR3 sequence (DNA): TGTGCCAGCAGTTACAGTAGGCAAAACACAGATACGCAGTATTTT. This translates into CASSYSRQNTDTQYF.

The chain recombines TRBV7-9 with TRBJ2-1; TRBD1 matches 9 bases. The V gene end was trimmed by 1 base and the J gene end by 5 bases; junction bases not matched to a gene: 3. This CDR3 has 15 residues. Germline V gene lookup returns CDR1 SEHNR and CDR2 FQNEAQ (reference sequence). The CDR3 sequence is CASSLGDRAHNEQFF. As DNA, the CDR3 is TGTGCCAGCAGCTTAGGGGACAGGGCCCACAATGAGCAGTTCTTC. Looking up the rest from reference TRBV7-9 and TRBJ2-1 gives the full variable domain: DTGVSQNPRHKITKRGQNVTFRCDPISEHNRLYWYRQTLGQGPEFLTYFQNEAQLEKSRLLSDRFSAERPKGSFSTLEIQRTEQGDSAMYLCASSLGDRAHNEQFFGPGTRLTVL.

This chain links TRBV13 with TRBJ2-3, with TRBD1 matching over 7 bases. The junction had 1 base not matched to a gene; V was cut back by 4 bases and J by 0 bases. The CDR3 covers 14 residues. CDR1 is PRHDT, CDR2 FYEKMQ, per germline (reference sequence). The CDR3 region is CASSWGQSTDTQYF. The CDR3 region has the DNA TGTGCCAGCAGCTGGGGACAGAGCACAGATACGCAGTATTTT.

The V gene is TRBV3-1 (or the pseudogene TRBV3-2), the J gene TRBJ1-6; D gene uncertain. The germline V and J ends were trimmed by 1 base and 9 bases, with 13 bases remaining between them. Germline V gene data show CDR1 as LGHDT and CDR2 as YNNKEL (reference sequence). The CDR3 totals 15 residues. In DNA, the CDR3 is TGTGCCAGCAGCCAAGGTTTAGGGCTCGGTTCACCCCTCCACTTT. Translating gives CASSQGLGLGSPLHF.

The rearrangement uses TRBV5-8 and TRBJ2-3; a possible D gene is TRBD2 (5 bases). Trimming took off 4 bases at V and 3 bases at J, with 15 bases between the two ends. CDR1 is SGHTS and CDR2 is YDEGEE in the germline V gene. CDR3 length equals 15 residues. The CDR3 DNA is TGTGCCAGCAGCCATCAGCGGCGCCTAACAGATACGCAGTATTTT. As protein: CASSHQRRLTDTQYF.

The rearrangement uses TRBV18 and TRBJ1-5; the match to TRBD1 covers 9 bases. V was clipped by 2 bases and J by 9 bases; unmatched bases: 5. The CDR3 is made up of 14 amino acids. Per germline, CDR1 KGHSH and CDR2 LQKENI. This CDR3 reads CASSPGQGPSPQHF. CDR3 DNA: TGTGCCAGCTCACCAGGACAGGGGCCGTCGCCCCAGCATTTT.

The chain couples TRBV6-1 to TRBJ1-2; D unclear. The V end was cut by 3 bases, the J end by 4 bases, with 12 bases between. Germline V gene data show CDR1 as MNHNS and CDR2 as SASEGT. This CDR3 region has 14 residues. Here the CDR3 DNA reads TGTGCCAGCAGTGAGGTGAGACGTTTCTATGGCTACACCTTC. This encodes CASSEVRRFYGYTF.

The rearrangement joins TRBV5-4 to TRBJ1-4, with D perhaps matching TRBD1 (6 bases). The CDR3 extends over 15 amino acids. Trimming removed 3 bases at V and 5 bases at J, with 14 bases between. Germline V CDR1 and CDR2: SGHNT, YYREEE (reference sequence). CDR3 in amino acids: CASSSLAGANEKLFF. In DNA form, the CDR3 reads TGTGCCAGCAGCTCCTTAGCAGGGGCCAATGAAAAACTGTTTTTT.

The CDR3 DNA reads TGCAGCGTTCTCGGTACAGGGTCGGTGAACACTGAAGCTTTCTTT. As protein: CSVLGTGSVNTEAFF. The rearrangement joins TRBV29-1 to TRBJ1-1, with TRBD1 as a possible D gene (6 bases). Trimming removed 5 bases from V and 0 bases from J, with 16 bases in between. The CDR3 totals 15 residues. Germline loops: CDR1 SQVTM, CDR2 ANQGSEA.